This T cell receptor beta chain was captured in a study of blood T cells in healthy people across ages. Study-wide background: Using template switching, researchers captured about one barcoded beta molecule for each two T cells. General study findings and limits: Per million T cells, the diversity of TCR beta decreased roughly linearly as age advanced. With donor CMV status unknown, expanded clonotype changes were possibly confounded.

V dropped 10 bases and J dropped 2 bases, with 14 bases sitting between them. Germline loops: CDR1 SGHVS, CDR2 FNYEAQ. The CDR3 sequence is 13 residues long. Sample-barcoded 5' priming and a J-beta primer mix drove a second PCR of about 7 to 12 cycles. Each CDR3 protein is one row after TCRdb ran MiXCR on the 5' RACE reads. This sample has roughly 1,000,000 distinct CDR3 sequences; under 30% occur once, and the top ten carry less than 0.85%. This clonotype was picked up a small number of times. What it binds is not known. The sample was also linked to a second study, of T cells of mothers and their children. In that study: Each mother yielded more than 10 million TCR beta CDR3 reads. Each child yielded roughly 2.9 million reads.

This clonotype originated in a girl aged 2-15 years in good health. The specimen was blood. The genes are TRBV7-6 and TRBJ1-1; D is ambiguous. The DNA of the CDR3 is TGTGCCACCAAGGCGGACCTCAACACTGAAGCTTTCTTT. It encodes CATKADLNTEAFF.